Below, 32 T cell receptor beta chains from the same sample are listed, as sequenced in a study of blood T cell repertoires in COVID-19. Repertoires were generated with immunoSEQ multiplex PCR, while TCRdb's copy carries only in-frame clones and drops some. In the table there are roughly 300,000 clones, roughly 90% of which are singletons. The sequencing sample was made of PBMCs or T cells enriched from blood (not recorded which). The source of these receptors is a woman aged 30 to 39 who had recovered from COVID-19.

Comment on this clone: The identical CDR3 is also encoded by other nucleotide sequences in the sample. This sequence joins TRBV6-2 or TRBV6-3 and TRBJ1-2, with TRBD1 identical over 7 bases. The CDR3 has 14 amino acids. V gave up 5 bases and J gave up 4 bases; unmatched junction bases: 7. Per germline, CDR1 MNHEY and CDR2 SVGEGT. The CDR3 DNA follows: TGTGCCAGCAGTCCGACAGGGACGGGCTATGGCTACACCTTC. The encoded protein is CASSPTGTGYGYTF.

This clone has just one count. CDR3 nucleotides: TGTGCCAGCAGCCAGGCCCTCTCCTACGAGCAGTACTTC. Translating it yields CASSQALSYEQYF. The chain has TRBV3-1 (or the pseudogene TRBV3-2) and TRBJ2-7, with D hard to call. Trimming removed 3 bases from V and 0 bases from J, with 6 bases in between. The CDR3 spans 13 residues. Germline-derived CDR1 and CDR2 are LGHDT and YNNKEL (reference sequence).

This chain connects TRBV28 to TRBJ2-2, with 11 positions matching TRBD1. The ends lost 6 bases at V and 4 bases at J; junction bases unmatched: 4. Germline CDR1 is MDHEN and CDR2 is SYDVKM. The CDR3 sequence is 15 residues long. The CDR3, as DNA: TGTGCCAGCAGAACCGGGACAGGGGGCACCGGGGAGCTGTTTTTT. Translated, it gives CASRTGTGGTGELFF.

The chain couples TRBV2 to TRBJ2-4; a weak D match, TRBD2 (5 bases). Germline-derived CDR1 and CDR2 are SNHLY and FYNNEI. This CDR3 is built from 15 residues. Between the trimmed V and J ends, which lost 1 base and 6 bases, there was a span of 13 bases. DNA for the CDR3: TGTGCCAGCAGTGAAGGGATAGCGAACTTAAACATTCAGTACTTC. Translating it yields CASSEGIANLNIQYF.

This chain connects TRBV11-3 to TRBJ2-5; possible D gene TRBD2, 5 bases. This CDR3 has 17 residues. The V end was cut by 3 bases, the J end by 2 bases, with 19 bases between. CDR1 is SGHNT and CDR2 is YENEEA in the germline V gene. The CDR3 here is CASSLGRWGATQETQYF. For the CDR3, the DNA is TGTGCCAGCAGCTTGGGGAGATGGGGAGCAACACAAGAGACCCAGTACTTC.

The gene calls are TRBV4-1 and TRBJ1-2; no clear D. Trimming left V 0 bases short and J 4 bases short, with 15 bases between. CDR1 and CDR2 (germline): MGHRA, YSYEKL. This CDR3 has 16 residues. CDR3 DNA: TGCGCCAGCAGCCAAGAACATATGGCACCTTCCTATGGCTACACCTTC. Translated: CASSQEHMAPSYGYTF.

This clone is a singleton in its sample. The J gene is TRBJ2-5, the V gene TRBV7-3; 8 bases line up with TRBD1. This CDR3 region has 14 residues. CDR1 is SGHTA and CDR2 is FQGTGA in the germline V gene. V shed 2 bases, J shed 4 bases, and the junction held 3 bases outside the gene matches. CDR3: CASSLQGATETQYF. CDR3 DNA sequence: TGTGCCAGCAGCTTACAGGGGGCAACAGAGACCCAGTACTTC.

The chain employs TRBV6-5 and TRBJ2-3, with a possible D match to TRBD2 (5 bases). CDR1 MNHEY and CDR2 SVGAGI come from the germline V gene. The CDR3 contains 13 residues. Trimming removed 8 bases at V and 6 bases at J, with 15 bases between. CDR3 in amino acids: CASGRMLSDTQYF. The CDR3 DNA is TGTGCCAGCGGGAGAATGCTGTCGGATACGCAGTATTTT.

The V call is TRBV7-2, the J call TRBJ2-1; no clear D gene. The CDR3 covers 15 residues. Germline lookup yields CDR1 SGHTA and CDR2 FQGNSA. The ends were cut back, 0 bases at V and 7 bases at J, with 13 bases in the middle. The CDR3 nucleotides read TGTGCCAGCAGCTTAGCGCTCGTCAGCGAAAATGAGCAGTTCTTC. Amino acids: CASSLALVSENEQFF.

The rearrangement links TRBV7-2 to TRBJ1-2; D unresolved. This CDR3 contains 12 residues. CDR1 and CDR2 from the germline V gene are SGHTA and FQGNSA. CDR3 sequence reads: CATGVYPYGYTF. The CDR3 DNA is TGTGCTACCGGGGTTTACCCCTATGGCTACACCTTC.

This clone was seen a single time. V is TRBV15 and J is TRBJ2-5; TRBD2 might be the D (7 bases). CDR3 length: 15 amino acids. Deletions cut 0 bases from V and 2 bases from J, with 10 bases between. Per the germline V gene, CDR1 is LNHNV and CDR2 is YYDKDF (reference sequence). CDR3 coding DNA: TGTGCCACCAGCAGAGATCGGGGGGCTCAAGAGACCCAGTACTTC. Translation: CATSRDRGAQETQYF.

This chain links TRBV28 with TRBJ1-5; D gene uncertain. Trimming cost V 3 bases and J 7 bases, with 13 bases left between them. The germline V gene encodes CDR1 MDHEN and CDR2 SYDVKM. This CDR3 is 14 amino acids long. CDR3 in DNA: TGTGCCAGCAGTTTTGGAGGATCCCTCCAGCCCCAGCATTTT. The encoded protein is CASSFGGSLQPQHF. Variable domain in full (rest from reference TRBV28 and TRBJ1-5): DVKVTQSSRYLVKRTGEKVFLECVQDMDHENMFWYRQDPGLGLRLIYFSYDVKMKEKGDIPEGYSVSREKKERFSLILESASTNQTSMYLCASSFGGSLQPQHFGDGTRLSIL.

The chain joins TRBV6-6 to TRBJ1-2; unclear D gene. The germline CDR1 and CDR2 sequences are MNHNY and SVGAGI (reference sequence). There are 13 residues in the CDR3. The V end was cut by 5 bases, the J end by 4 bases, with 11 bases between. Here the CDR3 reads CASSPPESYGYTF. Written as DNA, the CDR3 is TGTGCCAGCAGTCCCCCGGAGTCCTATGGCTACACCTTC.

This rearrangement joins TRBV3-1 (or the pseudogene TRBV3-2) to TRBJ1-4; a possible D gene is TRBD1 (6 bases). The germline gives CDR1 LGHDT, CDR2 YNNKEL (reference sequence). The CDR3 consists of 13 residues. Trimming removed 3 bases from V and 13 bases from J, with 15 bases in between. DNA for the CDR3: TGTGCCAGCAGCCAGGGACACCGGTTTGGACTGTTTTTT. Translating it yields CASSQGHRFGLFF.

This chain connects TRBV19 to TRBJ2-1, with D tentatively TRBD1 (6 bases). The germline CDR1 and CDR2 sequences are LNHDA and SQIVND (reference sequence). Trimming took 3 bases from V and 7 from J, leaving 13 bases between them. The CDR3 extends over 14 amino acids. This chain's CDR3 is CASSIQQGMNEQFF. The DNA for the CDR3 is TGTGCCAGTAGTATCCAACAGGGCATGAATGAGCAGTTCTTC. Based on the CDR3 plus reference TRBV19 and TRBJ2-1, the full variable domain is DGGITQSPKYLFRKEGQNVTLSCEQNLNHDAMYWYRQDPGQGLRLIYYSQIVNDFQKGDIAEGYSVSREKKESFPLTVTSAQKNPTAFYLCASSIQQGMNEQFFGPGTRLTVL.

This clone appeared a single time. The chain employs TRBV21-1 and TRBJ2-7; TRBD2, the table's D call, was not compared with the DNA. TRBV21-1 is a listed pseudogene. This CDR3 contains 14 residues. In nucleotides, the CDR3 is TGTGCCAGCAGCAATGAACTAGCGGGAGACGAGCAGTACTTC. Translating it yields CASSNELAGDEQYF.

This sequence joins TRBV28 and TRBJ2-7; D possibly corresponds to TRBD2 (5 bases). The CDR3 is made up of 14 amino acids. Trimming took off 4 bases at V and 0 bases at J, with 10 bases between the two ends. Germline loops: CDR1 MDHEN, CDR2 SYDVKM. CDR3 in DNA: TGTGCCAGCAGTTATGAGGGTAGCTCCTACGAGCAGTACTTC. Its protein product is CASSYEGSSYEQYF.

The rearrangement links TRBV7-8 to TRBJ2-2; 8 bases line up with TRBD2. CDR3 length: 15 amino acids. Germline V gene data show CDR1 as SGHVS and CDR2 as FQNEAQ. With 5 bases clipped from V and 0 bases from J, the junction kept 2 bases outside the gene matches. CDR3 residues: CASSPLAANTGELFF. DNA of the CDR3: TGTGCCAGCAGCCCACTAGCGGCGAACACCGGGGAGCTGTTTTTT.

This chain joins TRBV10-3 and TRBJ2-1, with D possibly being TRBD1 (5 bases). The CDR3 runs 13 residues. Trimming left V 7 bases short and J 5 bases short, with 12 bases between. CDR1 and CDR2 from the germline V gene are ENHRY and SYGVKD. The CDR3 nucleotides read TGTGCCATCACCATGGGGCAGAACAATGAGCAGTTCTTC. Translated: CAITMGQNNEQFF.

J is TRBJ2-2 and V is TRBV30, with TRBD1 as a possible D gene (6 bases). Germline V CDR1 and CDR2: GTSNPN, SVGIG (reference sequence). The V and J ends lost 3 bases and 4 bases respectively, with 18 bases between them. The CDR3 has 16 amino acids. The CDR3, as DNA: TGTGCCTGGAGCCCGGCAGGGGTCAGTGGCACCGGGGAGCTGTTTTTT. It yields the protein CAWSPAGVSGTGELFF.

The rearrangement uses TRBV12-3 or TRBV12-4 and TRBJ1-1; weak D call: TRBD1 (5 bases). Trimming took off 7 bases at V and 7 bases at J, with 16 bases between the two ends. This CDR3 is built from 13 residues. The chain's CDR3 is CASNVRGGGEAFF. The CDR3, as DNA: TGTGCCAGCAACGTAAGGGGAGGAGGTGAAGCTTTCTTT.

The chain couples TRBV5-1 to TRBJ1-2; tentatively, D is TRBD1 (5 bases). V shed 1 base and J shed 7 bases, with 20 bases lying between them. This CDR3 is 16 amino acids long. Germline V gene data show CDR1 as SGHRS and CDR2 as YFSETQ. CDR3: CASSLTGSIQARGYTF. DNA of the CDR3: TGCGCCAGCAGCTTGACAGGATCCATACAGGCGCGTGGCTACACCTTC.

The V gene is TRBV30, the J gene TRBJ2-7; TRBD1 matches 7 bases. Germline CDR1 and CDR2: GTSNPN and SVGIG (reference sequence). The CDR3 spans 13 residues. The trim removed 7 bases at V and 3 bases at J, leaving 9 bases unmatched. CDR3 sequence: CAYSWAGGYEQYF. The CDR3 region has the DNA TGTGCCTACTCATGGGCAGGGGGCTACGAGCAGTACTTC.

The genes are TRBV23-1 and TRBJ1-2; D unresolved. TRBV23-1 is an ORF, with its function uncertain. V gave up 6 bases and J gave up 3 bases, with 32 bases separating them. The CDR3 covers 20 residues. In nucleotides, the CDR3 is TGCGCCAGCAGCCGAAGCCGGAGGCCGGAACCACTAAACCCCTACTATGGCTACACCTTC. This codes for CASSRSRRPEPLNPYYGYTF.

The genes are TRBV9 and TRBJ2-2; perhaps TRBD2 as D (6 bases). Germline-derived CDR1 and CDR2 are SGDLS and YYNGEE. V lost 2 bases and J lost 0, with 11 bases in between. This CDR3 has 16 amino acids. The CDR3 is CASSVGLSTNTGELFF. The CDR3 DNA reads as TGTGCCAGCAGCGTGGGACTGTCCACGAACACCGGGGAGCTGTTTTTT.

This clone has just a few counts. This chain uses TRBV28 with TRBJ1-1; tentatively, D is TRBD1 (5 bases). The CDR3 runs 15 residues. The V end lost 6 bases, the J end lost 0 bases, and 14 bases lay between the germline ends. Germline V lookup: CDR1 MDHEN, CDR2 SYDVKM. This chain's CDR3 is CASSLVWGMNTEAFF. The DNA for the CDR3 is TGTGCCAGCAGCTTAGTTTGGGGCATGAACACTGAAGCTTTCTTT.

J is TRBJ1-1 and V is TRBV7-2; no firm D call. The CDR3 is made up of 14 amino acids. The germline V gene encodes CDR1 SGHTA and CDR2 FQGNSA. V lost 5 bases and J 1 base, leaving 11 bases between the germline ends. The CDR3 DNA follows: TGTGCCAGCAGCCGTTCAACAGCGAACACTGAAGCTTTCTTT. Protein: CASSRSTANTEAFF. Drawing the rest from reference TRBV7-2 and TRBJ1-1, the complete variable domain is GAGVSQSPSNKVTEKGKDVELRCDPISGHTALYWYRQSLGQGLEFLIYFQGNSAPDKSGLPSDRFSAERTGGSVSTLTIQRTQQEDSAVYLCASSRSTANTEAFFGQGTRLTVV.

The CDR3, as DNA: TGTGCCAGCAGCTTCACAGGGGGCGCCTACGAGCAGTACTTC. Its protein product is CASSFTGGAYEQYF. The chain carries TRBV5-4 and TRBJ2-7; 9 nucleotides align to TRBD1. Unmatched junction bases numbered 2, after V lost 2 bases and J lost 2 bases. This CDR3 is 14 amino acids long. Germline assignment: CDR1 SGHNT and CDR2 YYREEE (reference sequence).

This rearrangement joins TRBV6-5 to TRBJ2-7; 11 bases agree with TRBD1. Germline V gene sequence: CDR1 MNHEY, CDR2 SVGAGI. This CDR3 is built from 13 residues. J gave up 4 bases and V 4 bases, and 0 bases lay outside the gene matches. The CDR3 DNA reads as TGTGCCAGCAGTTGGGACAGGGGGTACGAGCAGTACTTC. Translation: CASSWDRGYEQYF.

J is TRBJ2-5 and V is TRBV5-5, with TRBD2 matching over 8 bases. J was trimmed by 2 bases and V by 1 base; bases with no gene match: 1. This CDR3 region has 14 residues. Per germline, CDR1 SGHKS and CDR2 YYEKEE (reference sequence). The CDR3: CASSLTGGQETQYF. The CDR3 coding sequence is TGTGCCAGCAGCTTGACGGGGGGGCAAGAGACCCAGTACTTC. Full variable domain (missing parts from reference TRBV5-5 and TRBJ2-5): DAGVTQSPTHLIKTRGQQVTLRCSPISGHKSVSWYQQVLGQGPQFIFQYYEKEERGRGNFPDRFSARQFPNYSSELNVNALLLGDSALYLCASSLTGGQETQYFGPGTRLLVL.

In nucleotides, the CDR3 is TGTGCCAGCAATCTAGCGGGAGAGGCAGATACGCAGTATTTT. Amino acid sequence: CASNLAGEADTQYF. The rearrangement links TRBV2 to TRBJ2-3; 10 bases agree with TRBD2. This CDR3 spans 14 amino acids. Germline V gene lookup returns CDR1 SNHLY and CDR2 FYNNEI. The J segment lost 4 bases and the V segment lost 7 bases, leaving 5 bases of the junction unmatched.

The chain has TRBV12-5 and TRBJ1-1; tentatively, D is TRBD1 (6 bases). The CDR3 is made up of 14 amino acids. Germline assignment: CDR1 LGHNT and CDR2 FRNRAP. V was shortened by 3 bases and J by 4 bases, with 12 bases between the two germline ends. Here the CDR3 DNA reads TGTGCTAGTGGTTTTGGGGGGGCGGGCACTGAAGCTTTCTTT. It codes for CASGFGGAGTEAFF.